One and the same sample provided the 16 T cell receptor beta chains below, sequenced in a study of blood T cell repertoires in COVID-19. The repertoire was sequenced with immunoSEQ multiplex PCR; TCRdb's copy has only in-frame clones and lacks some. This table holds approximately 100,000 clones, 84% found once. The sample consisted of peripheral blood. These receptors all stem from a woman over 75 with active or convalescent COVID-19.

The CDR3 sequence is CASSKRGDATNEKLFF. The CDR3 DNA is TGTGCCAGCTCAAAGCGAGGCGATGCAACTAATGAAAAACTGTTTTTT. The chain links TRBV18 to TRBJ1-4; D ambiguous. The germline V gene encodes CDR1 KGHSH and CDR2 LQKENI. The CDR3 loop spans 16 amino acids. V was clipped by 5 bases and J by 0 bases, with 13 bases between them.

V and J are TRBV11-2 and TRBJ1-5, with 8 bases identical to TRBD1. The CDR3 consists of 15 residues. Germline assignment: CDR1 SGHAT and CDR2 FQNNGV. J lost 7 bases, V lost 0 bases, and 5 bases had no gene match. CDR3 nucleotides: TGTGCCAGCAGCTTAGACGGGACAGGTGGACAGCCCCAGCATTTT. Protein sequence: CASSLDGTGGQPQHF.

This sequence joins TRBV2 and TRBJ1-5; perhaps TRBD1 as D (6 bases). From germline, CDR1 is SNHLY and CDR2 FYNNEI. The CDR3 has 14 residues. V lost 7 bases to trimming and J lost 2 bases, with 12 bases between them. CDR3 residues: CASTYAGGNQPQHF. The CDR3, as DNA: TGTGCCAGCACCTACGCAGGGGGCAATCAGCCCCAGCATTTT.

The chain joins TRBV19 to TRBJ2-6; D unclear. V dropped 7 bases and J dropped 3 bases, with 10 bases sitting between them. The CDR3 covers 14 residues. CDR1 and CDR2 (germline): LNHDA, SQIVND (reference sequence). CDR3: CASTTQVGANVLTF. Written as DNA, the CDR3 is TGTGCCAGTACCACCCAGGTTGGGGCCAACGTCCTGACTTTC.

This chain connects TRBV7-9 to TRBJ2-5; 16 bases are a match to TRBD2. J was trimmed by 5 bases and V by 5 bases; bases with no gene match: 8. Germline assignment: CDR1 SEHNR and CDR2 FQNEAQ (reference sequence). The CDR3 has 17 residues. The CDR3 DNA reads as TGTGCCAGCAGCACCGGGACTAGCGGGAGGGCCAGGGAGACCCAGTACTTC. Translated, it gives CASSTGTSGRARETQYF. Complete variable domain (other parts from reference TRBV7-9 and TRBJ2-5): DTGVSQNPRHKITKRGQNVTFRCDPISEHNRLYWYRQTLGQGPEFLTYFQNEAQLEKSRLLSDRFSAERPKGSFSTLEIQRTEQGDSAMYLCASSTGTSGRARETQYFGPGTRLLVL.

This clone is a singleton in its sample. The chain has TRBV19 and TRBJ2-5, with 13 bases lining up with TRBD2. Trimming took 1 base from V and 5 from J; bases not matched to a gene: 7. The CDR3 consists of 17 residues. The germline CDR1 and CDR2 sequences are LNHDA and SQIVND (reference sequence). The CDR3 sequence: CASSIAGLAGSIETQYF. CDR3 bases: TGTGCCAGTAGTATAGCGGGACTAGCGGGATCGATCGAGACCCAGTACTTC. Full variable domain (outside the CDR3, taken from reference TRBV19 and TRBJ2-5): DGGITQSPKYLFRKEGQNVTLSCEQNLNHDAMYWYRQDPGQGLRLIYYSQIVNDFQKGDIAEGYSVSREKKESFPLTVTSAQKNPTAFYLCASSIAGLAGSIETQYFGPGTRLLVL.

This clone was counted only a few times. The rearrangement uses TRBV25-1 and TRBJ2-2, with 8 bases aligning to TRBD2. Looked up from germline, CDR1 is MGHDK and CDR2 is SYGVNS. The ends lost 4 bases at V and 7 bases at J; junction bases unmatched: 11. The CDR3 is 16 amino acids. This chain's CDR3 is CASSGRAGVPGGELFF. The CDR3 DNA reads as TGTGCCAGCAGTGGCCGAGCGGGAGTCCCTGGCGGGGAGCTGTTTTTT.

This chain joins TRBV7-9 and TRBJ2-5; 7 nucleotides agree with TRBD2. The CDR3 runs 15 residues. J lost 1 base, V lost 1 base, and 3 bases had no gene match. Germline V gene lookup returns CDR1 SEHNR and CDR2 FQNEAQ (reference sequence). The CDR3 here is CASSLDLAGQETQYF. The CDR3 nucleotides are TGTGCCAGCAGCTTAGATTTAGCGGGCCAAGAGACCCAGTACTTC.

The chain carries TRBV27 and TRBJ2-1; TRBD1 agrees at 8 bases. This CDR3 region has 14 residues. The trim removed 5 bases at V and 5 bases at J, leaving 5 bases unmatched. The germline V gene encodes CDR1 MNHEY and CDR2 SMNVEV (reference sequence). CDR3 loop: CASSHRDRNNEQFF. The CDR3 bases are TGTGCCAGCAGTCACCGGGACAGGAACAATGAGCAGTTCTTC.

The V call is TRBV5-4, the J call TRBJ2-7, with D perhaps TRBD1 (6 bases). With 2 bases removed from V and 0 bases from J, the gap between germline ends came to 9 bases. Germline-derived CDR1 and CDR2 are SGHNT and YYREEE (reference sequence). This CDR3 contains 14 residues. The chain's CDR3 is CASSLVQGSYEQYF. The CDR3 DNA sequence: TGTGCCAGCAGCTTAGTACAGGGCTCCTACGAGCAGTACTTC. The full variable domain, its missing parts supplied by reference TRBV5-4 and TRBJ2-7, is ETGVTQSPTHLIKTRGQQVTLRCSSQSGHNTVSWYQQALGQGPQFIFQYYREEENGRGNFPPRFSGLQFPNYSSELNVNALELDDSALYLCASSLVQGSYEQYFGPGTRLTVT.

This clone has more than one count but fewer than ten. V and J are TRBV6-5 and TRBJ1-2; 10 bases line up with TRBD1. V lost 6 bases and J lost 7; bases outside the gene matches: 5. From germline, CDR1 is MNHEY and CDR2 SVGAGI. This CDR3 is built from 13 residues. The chain's CDR3 is CASRDRGALGYTF. CDR3 coding DNA: TGTGCCAGCAGGGACAGGGGGGCCCTTGGCTACACCTTC.

The chain has TRBV5-1 and TRBJ2-4; a weak D match, TRBD1 (5 bases). CDR3 length: 13 residues. Trimming pared 4 bases from V and 4 bases from J, leaving 9 bases between. The germline V gene has CDR1 SGHRS and CDR2 YFSETQ. The CDR3 region has the DNA TGCGCCAGCAGCCAGGGATTAAAAAACATTCAGTACTTC. Translated: CASSQGLKNIQYF.

The rearrangement links TRBV15 to TRBJ1-5; the D gene is possibly TRBD1 (6 bases). Germline lookup yields CDR1 LNHNV and CDR2 YYDKDF (reference sequence). This CDR3 has 14 residues. Trimming cost V 1 base and J 4 bases, with 8 bases left between them. CDR3 in DNA: TGTGCCACCAGCAGAGGACAGGAGAATCAGCCCCAGCATTTT. Encoded protein: CATSRGQENQPQHF.

The gene calls are TRBV20-1 and TRBJ2-7; D gene unclear. The CDR3 consists of 11 residues. Germline lookup yields CDR1 DFQATT and CDR2 SNEGSKA (reference sequence). V lost 3 bases and J lost 1, with 4 bases in between. The CDR3 nucleotides are TGCAGTGCTAGTCGTTCCTACGAGCAGTACTTC. Protein sequence: CSASRSYEQYF.

The chain carries TRBV27 and TRBJ1-5; 8 bases are a match to TRBD1. CDR1 and CDR2 from the germline V gene are MNHEY and SMNVEV (reference sequence). The V gene end was trimmed by 2 bases and the J gene end by 5 bases; junction bases not matched to a gene: 2. The CDR3 has 14 residues. The CDR3 is CASSLRQGHQPQHF. The CDR3 DNA reads TGTGCCAGCAGTTTAAGACAGGGGCATCAGCCCCAGCATTTT.

The chain links TRBV24-1 to TRBJ2-7; 10 bases agree with TRBD1. CDR3 length: 13 amino acids. V gave up 10 bases and J gave up 4 bases; unmatched junction bases: 6. CDR1 is KGHDR, CDR2 SFDVKD, per germline. The chain's CDR3 is CATARGQGYEQYF. DNA for the CDR3: TGTGCCACAGCAAGGGGACAGGGGTACGAGCAGTACTTC.